This TCR beta chain was captured by sequencing in a study of OX40 agonist ivuxolimab in advanced cancers. About the research overall: Three patients got partial responses; one had hepatocellular carcinoma and two had cutaneous melanoma. Study-level findings and limits: The study found among the lowest clonal expansion in partial responders at 0.1-3.0 mg/kg. No antigen was identified for the clonally expanded peripheral T cells.

Enrollment shut out patients with autoimmune disease history or systemic immunosuppression. Points on this clone: The antigen remains undetermined.

TCRdb keeps only in-frame clones here, not all; method: immunoSEQ multiplex PCR. The table lists 90,000 to 150,000 clones, more than 80% of them singletons. This TCR derives from an adult with an advanced solid tumor such as melanoma, head and neck, liver or kidney cancer. This specimen consisted of CD4+ or CD8+ T cells sorted from blood, obtained in a trial of the OX40 agonist ivuxolimab.

The CDR3 region has the DNA TGTGCCAGCAGTTACCTAGGACCGGTCGGACGCTCCGGAGCTTTCTTT. It yields the protein CASSYLGPVGRSGAFF. The genes are TRBV6-5 and TRBJ1-1; no clear D gene. This CDR3 contains 16 residues. The V end lost 2 bases, the J end lost 10 bases, and 23 bases lay between the germline ends. The germline gives CDR1 MNHEY, CDR2 SVGAGI.